This TCR beta chain comes out of a study of CD8 T cells in ankylosing spondylitis. Study-level results: Prior literature has documented some motif variants in synovial fluid and blood from reactive arthritis.

Ten or more counts support this clonotype. The antigen remains unidentified. Making the TCR beta libraries involved quantitative 5'-RACE with molecular barcodes. TCRdb re-derived calls from the 5' RACE reads in MiXCR, one entry per CDR3 protein. Of some 180,000 distinct CDR3 sequences listed, around a sixth were seen once; the top ten hold approximately 4.3%. This clonotype was sampled from a male donor aged 10-35 years with ankylosing spondylitis or in good health (not recorded which). Sequencing was performed on blood, either unsorted or a sorted T cell fraction (not recorded which).

CDR3 amino acids: CASSLVPVGNTIYF. The CDR3 region has the DNA TGTGCCAGCAGCTTAGTGCCGGTGGGAAACACCATATATTTT. The chain couples TRBV7-8 to TRBJ1-3, with no clear D. This CDR3 comprises 14 residues. Germline V gene sequence: CDR1 SGHVS, CDR2 FQNEAQ. V dropped 1 base and J dropped 4 bases, with 8 bases sitting between them.